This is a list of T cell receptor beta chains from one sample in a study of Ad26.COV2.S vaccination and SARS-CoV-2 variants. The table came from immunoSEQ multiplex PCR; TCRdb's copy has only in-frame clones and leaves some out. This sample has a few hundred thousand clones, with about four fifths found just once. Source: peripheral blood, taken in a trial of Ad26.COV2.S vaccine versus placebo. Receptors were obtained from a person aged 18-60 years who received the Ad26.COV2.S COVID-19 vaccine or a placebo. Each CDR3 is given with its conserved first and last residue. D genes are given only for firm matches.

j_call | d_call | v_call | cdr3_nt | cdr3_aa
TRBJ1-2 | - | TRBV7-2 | TGTGCCAGCAGCTTGAGCAGTTCCTATGGCTACACCTTC | CASSLSSSYGYTF
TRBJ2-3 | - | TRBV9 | TGTGCCAGCAGCGCCTACAGGGAAGCAGATACGCAGTATTTT | CASSAYREADTQYF
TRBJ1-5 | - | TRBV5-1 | TGCGCCAGCAGCTTGATGGGGAACGATCAGCCCCAGCATTTT | CASSLMGNDQPQHF
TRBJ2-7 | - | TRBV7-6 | TGTGCCAGCAGCTTAGAGCTCTCCTACGAGCAGTACTTC | CASSLELSYEQYF
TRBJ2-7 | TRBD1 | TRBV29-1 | TGCAGCGTTTTTACCGGGACAGGGGTTTACGAGCAGTACTTC | CSVFTGTGVYEQYF
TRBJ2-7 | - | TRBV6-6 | TGTGCCAGCGGTTCGACATACGAGCAGTACTTC | CASGSTYEQYF
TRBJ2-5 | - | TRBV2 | TGTGCCAGCAGTGGGTTCGGCGGGACGGAGACCCAGTACTTC | CASSGFGGTETQYF
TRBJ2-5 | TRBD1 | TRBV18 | TGTGCCAGCTCACCGACAGGGGAAGGGACCCAGTACTTC | CASSPTGEGTQYF
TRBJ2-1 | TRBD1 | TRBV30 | TGTGCCTGGAGTCTACAGGGGAGCTCCTACAATGAGCAGTTCTTC | CAWSLQGSSYNEQFF
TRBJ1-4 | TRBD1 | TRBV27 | TGTGCCAGCAGACCGGACAGGGGAGATGAAAAACTGTTTTTT | CASRPDRGDEKLFF
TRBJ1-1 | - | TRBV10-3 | TGTGCCATCAGTGGGCGGGGTTACACTGAAGCTTTCTTT | CAISGRGYTEAFF
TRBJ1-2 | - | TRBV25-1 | TGTGCCAGCAGTGAGACTTGGGGGGCTGGCTACACCTTC | CASSETWGAGYTF
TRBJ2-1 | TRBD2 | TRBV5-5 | TGTGCCAGCAGCTTGGCGACTAGCGGGCCCTACAATGAGCAGTTCTTC | CASSLATSGPYNEQFF
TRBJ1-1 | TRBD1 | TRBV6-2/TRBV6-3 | TGTGCCAGCAGTTACCAAGGGGGCATCACTGAAGCTTTCTTT | CASSYQGGITEAFF
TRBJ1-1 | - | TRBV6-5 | TGTGCCAGCAGTTACTGGGCAGGGGAGGGCACTGAAGCTTTCTTT | CASSYWAGEGTEAFF
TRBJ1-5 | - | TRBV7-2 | TGTGCCAGCAGCTTACAGGGCCATCAGCCCCAGCATTTT | CASSLQGHQPQHF